Listed below are T cell receptor beta chains from one sample, sequenced in a study of blood T cell repertoires in COVID-19. The repertoire was sequenced with immunoSEQ multiplex PCR; TCRdb's copy has only in-frame clones and lacks some. The sample lists more than 200,000 clones, approximately 87% seen once, with 2.5% to 3% in the top ten. The sequencing input was peripheral blood. These receptors originate from a woman aged 70-85 years with active or convalescent COVID-19. Each CDR3 is given with its conserved first and last residue. D genes are given only for firm matches. Clone size is stated in some rows and not others, as once, few, many or a class when expanded.

j_gene | d_gene | v_gene | abundance | CDR3nt | CDR3aa
TRBJ2-3 | . | TRBV6-1 | . | TGTGCCAGCAGTGAACTAGCCCTCACAGATACGCAGTATTTT | CASSELALTDTQYF
TRBJ2-1 | . | TRBV6-1 | . | TGTGCCAGCAGTGAATTCACGGGAAGGAATGAGCAGTTCTTC | CASSEFTGRNEQFF
TRBJ2-1 | . | TRBV7-6 | . | TGTGCCAGCAGCTCCCTGGCGGCCGGGGTCTACAATGAGCAGTTCTTC | CASSSLAAGVYNEQFF
TRBJ2-3 | . | TRBV5-1 | once | TGCGCCAGCAGAGTTACAGGGGATACGCAGTATTTT | CASRVTGDTQYF
TRBJ1-2 | TRBD1 | TRBV12-3/TRBV12-4 | . | TGTGCCAGCAGCCCCGGGACAGACTATGGCTACACCTTC | CASSPGTDYGYTF
TRBJ2-1 | . | TRBV6-4 | . | TGTGCCAGCAGTGACCGGGCGGGACCCTACAATGAGCAGTTCTTC | CASSDRAGPYNEQFF
TRBJ2-1 | TRBD2 | TRBV27 | . | TGTGCCAGCAGTACTAGCGGACCGTACAATGAGCAGTTCTTC | CASSTSGPYNEQFF
TRBJ1-1 | . | TRBV6-5 | . | TGTGCCAGCACCACCGGGGGGAACACTGAAGCTTTCTTT | CASTTGGNTEAFF
TRBJ2-1 | TRBD2 | TRBV28 | . | TGTGCCAGCCTACTTAGAGCGGGAGGTACGTCGCTCTACAATGAGCAGTTCTTC | CASLLRAGGTSLYNEQFF
TRBJ1-3 | . | TRBV5-1 | . | TGCGCCAGCAGCTTGACAGGTCAATCTGGAAACACCATATATTTT | CASSLTGQSGNTIYF
TRBJ2-5 | TRBD2 | TRBV6-5 | . | TGTGCCAGCAGTTACTCAAAAACTAGCGGGCAAGAGACCCAGTACTTC | CASSYSKTSGQETQYF
TRBJ1-4 | TRBD1 | TRBV5-1 | . | TGCGCCAGCAGCTACGGACAGGTTAATGAAAAACTGTTTTTT | CASSYGQVNEKLFF
TRBJ2-5 | . | TRBV9 | . | TGTGCCAGCAGCCAGCCCCTAGGGTGGGAGGAGACCCAGTACTTC | CASSQPLGWEETQYF
TRBJ2-3 | TRBD2 | TRBV5-1 | . | TGCGCCAGCAGACCCGCCTCTAGCGGGAGTACAGATACGCAGTATTTT | CASRPASSGSTDTQYF
TRBJ2-1 | . | TRBV6-6 | . | TGTGCCAGCAGCCCCCCCGAGGTTAATGAGCAGTTCTTC | CASSPPEVNEQFF
TRBJ2-6 | . | TRBV5-4 | . | TGTGCCAGCAGCTCGGCCCCCGGGGTAAGTGGCTTGGGGGCCAACGTCCTGACTTTC | CASSSAPGVSGLGANVLTF
TRBJ2-7 | . | TRBV6-2/TRBV6-3 | few | TGTGCCAGCAGCCAACCCCCCTCTAGAGAGCAGTACTTC | CASSQPPSREQYF